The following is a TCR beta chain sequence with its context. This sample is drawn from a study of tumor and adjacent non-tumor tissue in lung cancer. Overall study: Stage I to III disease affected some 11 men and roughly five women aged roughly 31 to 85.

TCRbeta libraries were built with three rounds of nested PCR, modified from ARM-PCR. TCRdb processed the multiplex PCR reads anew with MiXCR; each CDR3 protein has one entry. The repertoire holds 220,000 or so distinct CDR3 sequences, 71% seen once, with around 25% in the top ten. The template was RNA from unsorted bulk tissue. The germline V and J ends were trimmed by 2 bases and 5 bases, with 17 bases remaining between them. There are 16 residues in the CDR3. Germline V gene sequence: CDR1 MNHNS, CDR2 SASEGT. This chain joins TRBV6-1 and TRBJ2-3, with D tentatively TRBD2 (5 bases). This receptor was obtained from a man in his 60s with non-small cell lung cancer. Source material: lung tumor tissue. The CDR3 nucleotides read TGTGCCAGCAGTGAACACGTGAGGGCCAAGGAAGATACGCAGTATTTT. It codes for CASSEHVRAKEDTQYF.